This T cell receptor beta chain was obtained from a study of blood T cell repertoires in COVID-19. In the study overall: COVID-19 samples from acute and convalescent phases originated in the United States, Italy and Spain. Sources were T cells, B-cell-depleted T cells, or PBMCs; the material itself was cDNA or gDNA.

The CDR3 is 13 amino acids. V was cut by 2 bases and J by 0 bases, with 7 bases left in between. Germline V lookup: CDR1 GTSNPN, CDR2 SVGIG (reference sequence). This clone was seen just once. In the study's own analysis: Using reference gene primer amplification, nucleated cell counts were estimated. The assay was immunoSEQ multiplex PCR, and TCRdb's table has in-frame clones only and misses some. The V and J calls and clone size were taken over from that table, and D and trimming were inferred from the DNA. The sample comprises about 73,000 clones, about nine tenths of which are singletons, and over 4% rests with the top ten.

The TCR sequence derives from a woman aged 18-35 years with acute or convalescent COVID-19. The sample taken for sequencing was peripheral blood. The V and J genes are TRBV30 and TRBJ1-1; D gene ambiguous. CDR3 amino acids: CAWSPHMNTEAFF. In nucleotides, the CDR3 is TGTGCCTGGAGTCCGCACATGAACACTGAAGCTTTCTTT.